The rows below give T cell receptor beta chains drawn from one sample of a study of T cell changes during pregnancy in multiple sclerosis. The data were produced by immunoSEQ multiplex PCR, yet TCRdb's version contains in-frame clones alone and is incomplete. The table records 40,000 or so clones, roughly nine tenths of them present only once. This specimen was CD4+ T cells from peripheral blood mononuclear cells, taken in the first trimester of pregnancy. The receptors come from a female donor in good health, enrolled as a control in a pregnancy study. CDR3s include the opening cysteine and the closing phenylalanine or tryptophan. D genes are given only for firm matches. Clone size, where shown, is once, few, many, or a class for clones that have expanded.

j_call,d_call,clone_size,v_call,cdr3_nt,cdr3_aa
TRBJ2-3,.,.,TRBV7-9,TGTGCCAGCAGCTTATGGGTGACAGCTAGCACAGATACGCAGTATTTT,CASSLWVTASTDTQYF
TRBJ1-5,TRBD1,.,TRBV18,TGTGCCAGCTCAGCGGACAGGGGAGGTCAGCCCCAGCATTTT,CASSADRGGQPQHF
TRBJ2-5,TRBD1,.,TRBV7-8,TGTGCCAGCAGCTTAGAAGACAGGGGAAAGACCCAGTACTTC,CASSLEDRGKTQYF
TRBJ1-2,TRBD1,.,TRBV6-6,TGTGCCAGCAGTTACGACAGGGGGTATTTTGGCTACACCTTC,CASSYDRGYFGYTF
TRBJ1-2,TRBD1,.,TRBV13,TGTGCCAGCAGCTTAGCCCCGGGGACAGTCGATAGGTATGGCTACACCTTC,CASSLAPGTVDRYGYTF
TRBJ2-7,TRBD1,.,TRBV6-1,TGTGCCAGCGGGGGACAGGGGCGGTTGGAGCAGTACTTC,CASGGQGRLEQYF
TRBJ2-1,.,.,TRBV30,TGTGCCTGGGACGAGGCGGGGCGGCCTCAGTTCTTC,CAWDEAGRPQFF
TRBJ1-4,.,.,TRBV4-3,TGCGCCAGCAGCCAAGAGTCCAGTGAAAAACTGTTTTTT,CASSQESSEKLFF
TRBJ2-1,TRBD2,.,TRBV7-7,TGTGCTAGCAGCTTGGGACTAGCGGGCAGTGTTGAGCAGTTCTTC,CASSLGLAGSVEQFF
TRBJ1-1,.,.,TRBV29-1,TGCAGCGTTGGAGGAATGAACACTGAAGCTTTCTTT,CSVGGMNTEAFF
TRBJ1-2,.,.,TRBV4-3,TGCGCCAGCAGCCAAGTTCGGGACTCATATGGCTACACCTTC,CASSQVRDSYGYTF
TRBJ2-7,.,.,TRBV5-6,TGTGCCAGCAAGCTCCTAGGGGCGCAAGACGAGCAGTACTTC,CASKLLGAQDEQYF
TRBJ2-7,TRBD2,.,TRBV5-1,TGCGCCAGCAGCTACGGAGGGGCGGGGGTCTACGAGCAGTACTTC,CASSYGGAGVYEQYF
TRBJ1-6,TRBD1,.,TRBV28,TGTGCCAGCAGTTCGGGACAGGCCTCTGGTTCACCCCTCCACTTT,CASSSGQASGSPLHF
TRBJ1-6,TRBD1,few,TRBV5-1,TGCGCCAGCAGCTTAGGGGGCAGGAAAACTAATTCACCCCTCCACTTT,CASSLGGRKTNSPLHF
TRBJ2-1,TRBD2,.,TRBV5-6,TGTGCCAGCAGCTTATACGGGACTAGCGGGGGCGCGTACAATGAGCAGTTCTTC,CASSLYGTSGGAYNEQFF
TRBJ1-6,.,.,TRBV6-5,TGTGCCAGCAGTTACTTCCCGAGCTCCTATAATTCACCCCTCCACTTT,CASSYFPSSYNSPLHF
TRBJ1-1,.,few,TRBV7-9,TGTGCCAGCAGCTACCGGGACACCAACACTGAAGCTTTCTTT,CASSYRDTNTEAFF
TRBJ2-7,.,.,TRBV18,TGTGCCAGCTCACCACGTAGCTTGGACAGTCAATACGAGCAGTACTTC,CASSPRSLDSQYEQYF
TRBJ1-2,TRBD1,.,TRBV29-1,TGCAGCGCAGGGACAGGGGACTATGGCTACACCTTC,CSAGTGDYGYTF
TRBJ2-7,.,.,TRBV7-9,TGTGCCAGCAGCTTAGTGGGCTTCCAGAGCTCCTACGAGCAGTACTTC,CASSLVGFQSSYEQYF
TRBJ2-1,TRBD2,.,TRBV12-5,TGTGCTAGTGGTTTGGCCCCCCTTCTAGCGGGAGAAAAGGGGGAGCAGTTCTTC,CASGLAPLLAGEKGEQFF
TRBJ2-7,TRBD1,.,TRBV30,TGTGCCTGGAGCGACCTTCCACAGGGGTTCTACGAGCAGTACTTC,CAWSDLPQGFYEQYF
TRBJ1-1,.,.,TRBV4-1,TGCGCCAGCAGCCAAGATCCACGGGGGAGCACTGAAGCTTTCTTT,CASSQDPRGSTEAFF
TRBJ1-6,.,.,TRBV4-3,TGCGCCAGCAGGGGCAGTTTTAATTCACCCCTCCACTTT,CASRGSFNSPLHF
TRBJ1-1,.,.,TRBV7-2,TGTGCCAGCAGCTTACGGGTCACCGATATGAACACTGAAGCTTTCTTT,CASSLRVTDMNTEAFF
TRBJ1-3,TRBD1,.,TRBV7-2,TGTGCCAGCAGCCCCAGACAGGGGACTGGAAACACCATATATTTT,CASSPRQGTGNTIYF
TRBJ2-2,.,.,TRBV7-3,TGTGCCAGCAGCAGCACCGGGACTTTTCTCACCGGGGAGCTGTTTTTT,CASSSTGTFLTGELFF
TRBJ2-3,.,.,TRBV6-6,TGTGCCAGCAGCGTCCCGAGGGGCACAGATACGCAGTATTTT,CASSVPRGTDTQYF
TRBJ1-5,.,.,TRBV19,TGTGCCAGTAGTCATCAGGGAACTAGCAATCAGCCCCAGCATTTT,CASSHQGTSNQPQHF
TRBJ2-7,.,.,TRBV29-1,TGCAGCGTTGAAGATCGGGGAAACGAGCAGTACTTC,CSVEDRGNEQYF
TRBJ2-1,TRBD2,.,TRBV11-3,TGTGCCAGCGCCGGGGGGGCGGGCAATGAGCAGTTCTTC,CASAGGAGNEQFF
TRBJ2-2,.,.,TRBV18,TGTGCCAGCTCTCTTTACAGGGAAGTCACCGGGGAGCTGTTTTTT,CASSLYREVTGELFF
TRBJ2-3,.,.,TRBV9,TGTGCCAGCAGCGTAGCCCTCCTTCGACAGGCAGGGACAGATACGCAGTATTTT,CASSVALLRQAGTDTQYF
TRBJ2-2,TRBD1,medium-sized,TRBV5-4,TGTGCCAGCAGCTATGGACAGGGTACCGGGGAGCTGTTTTTT,CASSYGQGTGELFF
TRBJ2-6,.,once,TRBV5-1,TGCGCCAGCAGCTCCTCACTAGCATTCAAAACAGAGTCTGGGGCCAACGTCCTGACTTTC,CASSSSLAFKTESGANVLTF
TRBJ1-1,.,.,TRBV18,TGTGCCAGCTCACCACAAGCGAGCGGGCAGGGATATTGGGATGCCACTGAAGCTTTCTTT,CASSPQASGQGYWDATEAFF
TRBJ2-3,TRBD2,.,TRBV7-2,TGTGCCAGCAGCTTAGCGGGACTAGCGGGGGGCCCAGATACGCAGTATTTT,CASSLAGLAGGPDTQYF
TRBJ2-7,TRBD1,.,TRBV5-1,TGCGCCAGCAGCACAAGACAGGGCAACGAGCAGTACTTC,CASSTRQGNEQYF
TRBJ2-2,TRBD2,.,TRBV19,TGTGCCACCCGGGGGGGCCGTCTGGTAGTAGGGGAGCTGTTTTTT,CATRGGRLVVGELFF
TRBJ1-4,TRBD1,.,TRBV5-5,TGTGCCAGCAGCTTGGCCGGGACAGGGGGTGAAAAACTGTTTTTT,CASSLAGTGGEKLFF
TRBJ2-7,.,.,TRBV5-4,TGTGCCAGCAGCTTGGGAGGCAACCAGTACGAGCAGTACTTC,CASSLGGNQYEQYF
TRBJ1-2,.,.,TRBV11-2,TGTGCCAGCAGCTCCCATCCCCGAGACGATTCGGGTTATGGCTACACCTTC,CASSSHPRDDSGYGYTF
TRBJ2-3,TRBD1,.,TRBV7-2,TGTGCCAGCAGCTTTACCCGGGACAGGGGAACAGATACGCAGTATTTT,CASSFTRDRGTDTQYF
TRBJ2-2,.,.,TRBV7-9,TGTGCCAGCAGCTTAAACCAGGGGAACACCGGGGAGCTGTTTTTT,CASSLNQGNTGELFF
TRBJ2-3,TRBD2,.,TRBV19,TGTGCCAGTAGTAGCCGAGGAGCGGGGGGTATCGGTACGCAGTATTTT,CASSSRGAGGIGTQYF